This T cell receptor beta chain was sequenced during a study of blood T cell repertoires in COVID-19. Assay: immunoSEQ multiplex PCR; the TCRdb copy retains only in-frame clones and omits some. The sample has more than 50,000 clones, almost 90% seen once. The length of the CDR3 is 16 residues. Unmatched junction bases numbered 8, after V lost 6 bases and J lost 0 bases. Per germline, CDR1 MDHEN and CDR2 SYDVKM. The chain recombines TRBV28 with TRBJ1-3; 7 nucleotides agree with TRBD1. Input material: peripheral blood. This sequence was found in a man aged 60 to 69 with active COVID-19. The CDR3 nucleotides read TGTGCCAGCAGCCTTCCACAGGGGAGCTCTGGAAACACCATATATTTT. Amino acids: CASSLPQGSSGNTIYF.